The 20 T cell receptor beta chains given below trace back to one sample, sequenced in a study of OX40 agonist ivuxolimab in advanced cancers. Generated by immunoSEQ multiplex PCR, the TCRdb table keeps only in-frame clones and is missing some. The sample lists 80,000 or so clones, over 85% occurring once. The source was CD4+ or CD8+ T cells sorted from blood, collected in a trial of the OX40 agonist ivuxolimab. The receptors come from an adult with an advanced solid tumor such as melanoma, head and neck, liver or kidney cancer.

The V gene is TRBV19, the J gene TRBJ1-3, with D unresolved. CDR1 and CDR2 from the germline V gene are LNHDA and SQIVND (reference sequence). Trimming shortened V by 4 bases and J by 2 bases, and 3 bases separated the two germline ends. The CDR3 extends over 12 amino acids. CDR3 bases: TGTGCCAGTAGTACGACTGGAAACACCATATATTTT. The encoded protein is CASSTTGNTIYF. Based on the CDR3 plus reference TRBV19 and TRBJ1-3, the full variable domain is DGGITQSPKYLFRKEGQNVTLSCEQNLNHDAMYWYRQDPGQGLRLIYYSQIVNDFQKGDIAEGYSVSREKKESFPLTVTSAQKNPTAFYLCASSTTGNTIYFGEGSWLTVV.

The J gene is TRBJ2-1, the V gene TRBV18; a possible D gene is TRBD2 (5 bases). The CDR3 loop spans 13 amino acids. Trimming pared 2 bases from V and 9 bases from J, leaving 11 bases between. Germline V CDR1 and CDR2: KGHSH, LQKENI. The CDR3 sequence: CASSPMQRSEQFF. CDR3 sequence (DNA): TGTGCCAGCTCACCAATGCAGCGGAGTGAGCAGTTCTTC.

The chain couples TRBV5-4 to TRBJ2-7, with D unclear. Germline V CDR1 and CDR2: SGHNT, YYREEE (reference sequence). CDR3 length: 17 residues. Trimming cost V 3 bases and J 2 bases, with 21 bases left between them. CDR3 protein: CASSSAFESRRTYEQYF. In DNA, the CDR3 is TGTGCCAGCAGCTCGGCCTTTGAATCCCGGCGAACCTACGAGCAGTACTTC.

This clone was seen just once. This chain connects TRBV14 to TRBJ1-2; 8 nucleotides line up with TRBD1. The junction had 5 bases not matched to a gene; V was cut back by 4 bases and J by 7 bases. The germline V gene encodes CDR1 SGHDN and CDR2 FVKESK. The CDR3 contains 13 residues. The CDR3 region has the DNA TGTGCCAGCAGCCGAGACAGGGGCTCTGGCTACACCTTC. Its protein is CASSRDRGSGYTF.

The chain has TRBV14 and TRBJ1-3; D unclear. The V and J ends lost 4 bases and 3 bases respectively, with 10 bases between them. CDR1 and CDR2 (germline): SGHDN, FVKESK. This CDR3 comprises 14 residues. In DNA, the CDR3 is TGTGCCAGCAGCCGTTTGGGAGGTGGAAACACCATATATTTT. It codes for CASSRLGGGNTIYF.

The rearrangement uses TRBV5-8 and TRBJ2-7; D gene uncertain. CDR1 and CDR2 (germline): SGHTS, YDEGEE. The V and J ends lost 6 bases and 0 bases respectively, with 10 bases between them. The CDR3 runs 13 residues. DNA for the CDR3: TGTGCCAGCACGGGCAGGAGCTCCTACGAGCAGTACTTC. Translated: CASTGRSSYEQYF.

This sequence joins TRBV5-4 and TRBJ1-1; D is unclear. Trimming took 1 base from V and 3 from J, leaving 10 bases between them. CDR3 length: 14 amino acids. The germline gives CDR1 SGHNT, CDR2 YYREEE (reference sequence). CDR3 sequence reads: CASSLTASDTEAFF. Written as DNA, the CDR3 is TGTGCCAGCAGCTTGACGGCGAGTGACACTGAAGCTTTCTTT.

This clone was seen more than once but under ten times. The V and J genes are TRBV4-2 and TRBJ1-6, with D possibly TRBD1 on 5 matching bases. V was cut by 0 bases and J by 6 bases, with 12 bases left in between. This CDR3 region has 16 residues. Per germline, CDR1 LGHNA and CDR2 YNFKEQ. CDR3 protein: CASSQDWQGTNSPLHF. The CDR3 DNA is TGTGCCAGCAGCCAAGATTGGCAGGGTACTAATTCACCCCTCCACTTT.

The chain couples TRBV12-5 to TRBJ1-6; D is uncertain. V lost 3 bases and J lost 5, with 2 bases in between. The CDR3 runs 12 residues. From germline, CDR1 is LGHNT and CDR2 FRNRAP. CDR3 coding DNA: TGTGCTAGTGGTTTTGATAATTCACCCCTCCACTTT. This sequence encodes CASGFDNSPLHF.

The V and J genes are TRBV7-9 and TRBJ1-5; 10 bases map to TRBD1. V gave up 7 bases and J gave up 4 bases; unmatched junction bases: 13. Germline-derived CDR1 and CDR2 are SEHNR and FQNEAQ (reference sequence). This CDR3 spans 17 amino acids. The CDR3 bases are TGTGCCAGCACCTATTGGGTGGGGGACAGGGGAAATCAGCCCCAGCATTTT. It codes for CASTYWVGDRGNQPQHF.

In this sample, this clone turned up once. The chain combines TRBV5-1 with TRBJ2-5, with TRBD1 identical over 7 bases. There are 15 residues in the CDR3. Germline V gene sequence: CDR1 SGHRS, CDR2 YFSETQ. J was trimmed by 6 bases and V by 3 bases; bases with no gene match: 11. CDR3 sequence reads: CASSSVEGAKKTQYF. CDR3 sequence (DNA): TGCGCCAGCAGCTCCGTAGAGGGGGCAAAGAAGACCCAGTACTTC.

The gene calls are TRBV2 and TRBJ2-1; D is perhaps TRBD1 (6 bases). CDR1 and CDR2 (germline): SNHLY, FYNNEI. The V end was cut by 10 bases, the J end by 5 bases, with 15 bases between. The CDR3 runs 13 residues. This CDR3 reads CATSMTGDNEQFF. Here the CDR3 DNA reads TGTGCCACATCCATGACAGGAGACAATGAGCAGTTCTTC. The full variable domain, with the rest looked up from reference TRBV2 and TRBJ2-1, is EPEVTQTPSHQVTQMGQEVILRCVPISNHLYFYWYRQILGQKVEFLVSFYNNEISEKSEIFDDQFSVERPDGSNFTLKIRSTKLEDSAMYFCATSMTGDNEQFFGPGTRLTVL.

V usage is TRBV30 and J usage is TRBJ2-4, with D possibly TRBD1 on 7 matching bases. Germline CDR1 reads GTSNPN; CDR2 reads SVGIG (reference sequence). This CDR3 contains 16 residues. V was cut by 5 bases and J by 3 bases, with 20 bases left in between. The CDR3 sequence: CAWSGGAAGGKNIQYF. Written as DNA, the CDR3 is TGTGCCTGGTCCGGGGGAGCGGCAGGGGGCAAAAACATTCAGTACTTC.

The rearrangement uses TRBV19 and TRBJ2-1, with TRBD2 matching over 9 bases. J gave up 8 bases and V 3 bases, and 8 bases lay outside the gene matches. This CDR3 is 15 amino acids long. The germline V gene has CDR1 LNHDA and CDR2 SQIVND (reference sequence). CDR3 protein: CASSIVSGSLDEQFF. The CDR3 nucleotides read TGTGCCAGTAGTATCGTTAGCGGGAGTTTGGATGAGCAGTTCTTC.

The V gene is TRBV23-1, the J gene TRBJ2-5, with D hard to call. TRBV23-1 belongs to the ORF category, with a function that is uncertain. V was trimmed by 2 bases and J by 6 bases, leaving 4 bases between them. The CDR3 runs to 11 residues. The CDR3 loop is CASSQQKTQYF. As DNA, the CDR3 is TGCGCCAGCAGTCAACAGAAGACCCAGTACTTC.

The CDR3 nucleotides read TGCGCCAGCAGCCAGGGACAGGGGCCCTACAATGAGCAGTTCTTC. It is translated as CASSQGQGPYNEQFF. V is TRBV5-1 and J is TRBJ2-1, with 10 bases that match TRBD1. The junction had 3 bases not matched to a gene; V was cut back by 4 bases and J by 2 bases. This CDR3 is 15 amino acids long. The germline V gene has CDR1 SGHRS and CDR2 YFSETQ.

The chain is built from TRBV18 and TRBJ1-3, with TRBD1 identical over 7 bases. Germline trimming cut 8 bases from V and 2 bases from J; bases unmatched to any gene: 6. Germline CDR1 KGHSH, CDR2 LQKENI. CDR3 length: 14 amino acids. CDR3 DNA sequence: TGTGCCAGCCAACCGACAGGGACTGGAAACACCATATATTTT. Translating gives CASQPTGTGNTIYF.

This rearrangement joins TRBV7-2 to TRBJ2-1; possibly TRBD2 for D (5 bases). Germline assignment: CDR1 SGHTA and CDR2 FQGNSA. V lost 3 bases to trimming and J lost 2 bases, with 8 bases between them. The CDR3 runs 14 residues. The CDR3 sequence: CASSFTGTYNEQFF. Written as DNA, the CDR3 is TGTGCCAGCAGCTTTACGGGGACCTACAATGAGCAGTTCTTC.

J is TRBJ2-3 and V is TRBV4-3; tentative D call: TRBD2 (6 bases). The germline CDR1 and CDR2 sequences are LGHNA and YSLEER. Trimming cost V 1 base and J 4 bases, with 6 bases left between them. The CDR3 has 13 amino acids. DNA for the CDR3: TGCGCCAGCAGCCAAGCTAGCGCAGATACGCAGTATTTT. This codes for CASSQASADTQYF.

The V gene is TRBV5-1, the J gene TRBJ2-7; possibly TRBD1 or TRBD2 for D (5 bases each). The V end lost 4 bases, the J end lost 4 bases, and 18 bases lay between the germline ends. The CDR3 runs to 15 residues. Germline values: CDR1 SGHRS, CDR2 YFSETQ. Written as DNA, the CDR3 is TGCGCCAGCAGCCTTGCTTTGAGGGGAGATTACGAGCAGTACTTC. Its translation: CASSLALRGDYEQYF.